The rows below give T cell receptor beta chains drawn from one sample of a study of cytomegalovirus exposure and HLA in healthy donors. Profiled with immunoSEQ multiplex PCR; TCRdb holds only in-frame clones, not every one. Among 150,000 to 170,000 clones listed, 65% to 75% were seen once. Sequencing was carried out using PBMCs. These receptors came from a man aged 18-30 years in good health and CMV-seronegative. Each CDR3 is given with its conserved first and last residue. D genes are given only for firm matches. Expanded clones get a size class; other rows say once, few or many, or leave the size out.

CDR3aa: CASSSGTVYGYTF
CDR3nt: TGTGCCAGCAGCTCCGGGACAGTATACGGCTACACCTTC
abundance: .
j_gene: TRBJ1-2
v_gene: TRBV4-2
d_gene: TRBD1

CDR3aa: CASSPAEGDSRSGGYTF
CDR3nt: TGCGCCAGCAGCCCGGCCGAGGGGGACAGCCGTTCAGGTGGCTACACCTTC
abundance: .
j_gene: TRBJ1-2
v_gene: TRBV4-1
d_gene: TRBD1

CDR3aa: CASSQGQLGNTIYF
CDR3nt: TGTGCCAGCAGCCAGGGACAGTTAGGAAACACCATATATTTT
abundance: few
j_gene: TRBJ1-3
v_gene: TRBV2
d_gene: TRBD1

CDR3aa: CASSFFQGTEAFF
CDR3nt: TGTGCCAGCAGCTTTTTTCAGGGCACTGAAGCTTTCTTT
abundance: .
j_gene: TRBJ1-1
v_gene: TRBV7-9
d_gene: .

CDR3aa: CASSQVLGGGSSKNSQYF
CDR3nt: TGTGCCAGCAGCCAAGTTTTGGGCGGGGGATCGTCCAAAAACAGTCAGTACTTC
abundance: .
j_gene: TRBJ2-4
v_gene: TRBV4-2
d_gene: TRBD2

CDR3aa: CASSAFAGPKNIQYF
CDR3nt: TGCGCCAGCTCTGCCTTCGCAGGGCCTAAAAACATTCAGTACTTC
abundance: .
j_gene: TRBJ2-4
v_gene: TRBV4-3
d_gene: .

CDR3aa: CASSLMTVPGNTIYF
CDR3nt: TGTGCCAGCAGCTTAATGACAGTCCCTGGAAACACCATATATTTT
abundance: .
j_gene: TRBJ1-3
v_gene: TRBV7-9
d_gene: .

CDR3aa: CASSSPGVPKRGYTF
CDR3nt: TGTGCCAGCAGCAGCCCAGGGGTGCCGAAGCGGGGCTACACCTTC
abundance: .
j_gene: TRBJ1-2
v_gene: TRBV6-6
d_gene: .

CDR3aa: CASSWGGTEAFF
CDR3nt: TGTGCCAGCAGCTGGGGAGGCACTGAAGCTTTCTTT
abundance: .
j_gene: TRBJ1-1
v_gene: TRBV5-6
d_gene: .

CDR3aa: CASSLARQTSTDTQYF
CDR3nt: TGCGCCAGCAGCTTGGCTAGACAGACTAGCACAGATACGCAGTATTTT
abundance: .
j_gene: TRBJ2-3
v_gene: TRBV5-1
d_gene: .

CDR3aa: CASSPLAVGNSPLHF
CDR3nt: TGTGCCAGCAGCCCCCTTGCGGTTGGTAATTCACCCCTCCACTTT
abundance: .
j_gene: TRBJ1-6
v_gene: TRBV5-4
d_gene: .

CDR3aa: CAIKSREGGGFF
CDR3nt: TGTGCCATCAAAAGTCGGGAGGGTGGTGGGTTCTTC
abundance: once
j_gene: TRBJ2-1
v_gene: TRBV10-3
d_gene: TRBD2

CDR3aa: CASSSTTDREIFGYTF
CDR3nt: TGTGCCAGCAGTTCAACCACGGACAGGGAAATTTTCGGCTACACCTTC
abundance: .
j_gene: TRBJ1-2
v_gene: TRBV28
d_gene: TRBD1

CDR3aa: CASSTGHLQLYGYTF
CDR3nt: TGTGCCAGTAGTACCGGACATCTGCAACTATATGGCTACACCTTC
abundance: few
j_gene: TRBJ1-2
v_gene: TRBV19
d_gene: .

CDR3aa: CASNPGLVDTQYF
CDR3nt: TGTGCCAGCAACCCCGGACTAGTAGATACGCAGTATTTT
abundance: .
j_gene: TRBJ2-3
v_gene: TRBV2
d_gene: TRBD2

CDR3aa: CASSVAEGVNTEAFF
CDR3nt: TGTGCCAGCAGCGTAGCTGAGGGAGTGAACACTGAAGCTTTCTTT
abundance: .
j_gene: TRBJ1-1
v_gene: TRBV9
d_gene: .

CDR3aa: CASSVAGGPYYNEQFF
CDR3nt: TGTGCCAGCAGCGTGGCGGGGGGGCCGTATTACAATGAGCAGTTCTTC
abundance: .
j_gene: TRBJ2-1
v_gene: TRBV9
d_gene: TRBD2

CDR3aa: CASSPRTTLLNTEAFF
CDR3nt: TGTGCCAGCAGCCCCCGGACAACTCTTTTGAACACTGAAGCTTTCTTT
abundance: .
j_gene: TRBJ1-1
v_gene: TRBV5-5
d_gene: .

CDR3aa: CASSGPVSHQPQHF
CDR3nt: TGTGCCAGCAGTGGGCCAGTTAGCCATCAGCCCCAGCATTTT
abundance: .
j_gene: TRBJ1-5
v_gene: TRBV2
d_gene: .

CDR3aa: CASSLWTSVSYNEQFF
CDR3nt: TGCGCCAGCAGCTTATGGACTAGCGTCTCCTACAATGAGCAGTTCTTC
abundance: .
j_gene: TRBJ2-1
v_gene: TRBV5-1
d_gene: TRBD2

CDR3aa: CASSRGQGAFGGETQYF
CDR3nt: TGTGCCAGCAGTAGAGGACAGGGGGCTTTCGGGGGGGAGACCCAGTACTTC
abundance: few
j_gene: TRBJ2-5
v_gene: TRBV27
d_gene: TRBD1

CDR3aa: CASSIQSGGYFTEAFF
CDR3nt: TGTGCCAGTAGTATTCAGTCCGGGGGGTATTTCACTGAAGCTTTCTTT
abundance: .
j_gene: TRBJ1-1
v_gene: TRBV19
d_gene: .

CDR3aa: CASSPPLRGGRPQHF
CDR3nt: TGTGCCAGCAGTCCCCCTCTGAGGGGAGGGCGGCCCCAGCATTTT
abundance: .
j_gene: TRBJ1-5
v_gene: TRBV28
d_gene: .